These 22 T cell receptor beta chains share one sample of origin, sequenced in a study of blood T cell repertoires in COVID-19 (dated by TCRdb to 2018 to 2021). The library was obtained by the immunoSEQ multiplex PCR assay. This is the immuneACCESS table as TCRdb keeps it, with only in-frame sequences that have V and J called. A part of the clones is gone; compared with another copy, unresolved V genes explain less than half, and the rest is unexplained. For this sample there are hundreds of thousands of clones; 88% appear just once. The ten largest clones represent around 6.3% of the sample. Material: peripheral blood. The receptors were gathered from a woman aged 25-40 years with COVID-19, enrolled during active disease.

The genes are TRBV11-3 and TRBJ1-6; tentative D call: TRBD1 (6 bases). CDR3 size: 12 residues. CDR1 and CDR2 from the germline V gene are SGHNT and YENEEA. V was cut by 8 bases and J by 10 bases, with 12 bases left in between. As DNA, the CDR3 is TGTGCCAGCGGCAGGGGATGGTCACCCCTCCACTTT. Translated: CASGRGWSPLHF.

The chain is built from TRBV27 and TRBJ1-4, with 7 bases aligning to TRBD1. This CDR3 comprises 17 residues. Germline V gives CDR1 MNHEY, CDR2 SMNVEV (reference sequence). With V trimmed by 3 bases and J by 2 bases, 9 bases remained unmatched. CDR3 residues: CASSFFPPTGTNEKLFF. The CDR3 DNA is TGTGCCAGCAGTTTCTTCCCCCCGACAGGGACTAATGAAAAACTGTTTTTT.

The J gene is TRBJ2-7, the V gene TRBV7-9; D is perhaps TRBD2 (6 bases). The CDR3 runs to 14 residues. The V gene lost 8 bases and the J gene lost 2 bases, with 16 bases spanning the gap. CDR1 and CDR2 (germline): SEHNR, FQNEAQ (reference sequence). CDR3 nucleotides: TGTGCCAGCGGTCCCGGGGGACGAACCTACGAGCAGTACTTC. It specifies CASGPGGRTYEQYF.

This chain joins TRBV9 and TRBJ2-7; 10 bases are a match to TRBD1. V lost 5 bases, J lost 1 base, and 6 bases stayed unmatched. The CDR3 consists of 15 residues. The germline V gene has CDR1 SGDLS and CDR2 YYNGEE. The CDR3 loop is CASSSGTGASYEQYF. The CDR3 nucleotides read TGTGCCAGCAGTAGTGGGACAGGGGCATCCTACGAGCAGTACTTC.

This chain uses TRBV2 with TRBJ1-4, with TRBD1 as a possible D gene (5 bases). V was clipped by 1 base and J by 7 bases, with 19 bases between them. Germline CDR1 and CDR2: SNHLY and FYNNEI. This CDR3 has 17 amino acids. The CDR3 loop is CASSEGAGSKYGEKLFF. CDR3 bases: TGTGCCAGCAGTGAAGGGGCAGGGTCTAAGTATGGTGAAAAACTGTTTTTT.

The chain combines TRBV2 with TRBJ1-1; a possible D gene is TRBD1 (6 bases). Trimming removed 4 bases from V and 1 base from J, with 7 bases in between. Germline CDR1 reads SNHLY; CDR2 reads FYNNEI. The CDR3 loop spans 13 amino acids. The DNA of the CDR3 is TGTGCCAGCAGTGCGGACAGGAACACTGAAGCTTTCTTT. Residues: CASSADRNTEAFF.

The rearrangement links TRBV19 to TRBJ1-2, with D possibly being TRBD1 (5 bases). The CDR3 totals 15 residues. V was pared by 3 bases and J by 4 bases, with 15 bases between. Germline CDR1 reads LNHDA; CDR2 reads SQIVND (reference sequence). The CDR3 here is CASSIPDRQSYGYTF. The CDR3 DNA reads TGTGCCAGTAGTATCCCCGACAGACAAAGCTATGGCTACACCTTC.

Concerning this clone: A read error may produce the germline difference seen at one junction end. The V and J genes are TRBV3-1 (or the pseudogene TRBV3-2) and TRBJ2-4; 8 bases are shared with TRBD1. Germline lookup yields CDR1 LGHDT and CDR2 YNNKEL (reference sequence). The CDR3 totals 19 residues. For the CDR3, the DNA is TGTGCCAGCAGGCAAGACCTCCTCCCGTACGACAGGGGTTTCGGCATTCAGTACTTC. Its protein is CASRQDLLPYDRGFGIQYF.

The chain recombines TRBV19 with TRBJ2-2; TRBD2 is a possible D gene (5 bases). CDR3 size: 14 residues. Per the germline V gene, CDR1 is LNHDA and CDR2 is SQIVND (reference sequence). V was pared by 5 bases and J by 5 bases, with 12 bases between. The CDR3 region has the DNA TGTGCCAGTAGTCCTAGCCGGGGTACCGGGGAGCTGTTTTTT. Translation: CASSPSRGTGELFF. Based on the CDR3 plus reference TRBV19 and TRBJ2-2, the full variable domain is DGGITQSPKYLFRKEGQNVTLSCEQNLNHDAMYWYRQDPGQGLRLIYYSQIVNDFQKGDIAEGYSVSREKKESFPLTVTSAQKNPTAFYLCASSPSRGTGELFFGEGSRLTVL.

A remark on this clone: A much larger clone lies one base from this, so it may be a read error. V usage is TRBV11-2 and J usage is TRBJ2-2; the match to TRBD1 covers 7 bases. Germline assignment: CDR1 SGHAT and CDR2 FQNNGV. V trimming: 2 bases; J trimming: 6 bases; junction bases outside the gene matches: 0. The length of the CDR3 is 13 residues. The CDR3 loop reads CASSLQGAGELFF. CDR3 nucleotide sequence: TGTGCCAGCAGCTTACAGGGGGCCGGGGAGCTGTTTTTT. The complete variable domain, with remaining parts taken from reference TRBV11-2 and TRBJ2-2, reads EAGVAQSPRYKIIEKRQSVAFWCNPISGHATLYWYQQILGQGPKLLIQFQNNGVVDDSQLPKDRFSAERLKGVDSTLKIQPAKLEDSAVYLCASSLQGAGELFFGEGSRLTVL.

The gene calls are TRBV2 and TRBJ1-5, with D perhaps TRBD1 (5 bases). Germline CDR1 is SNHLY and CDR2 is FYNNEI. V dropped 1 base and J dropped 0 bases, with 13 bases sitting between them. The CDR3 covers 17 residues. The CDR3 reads CASSEGGEGDSNQPQHF. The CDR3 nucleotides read TGTGCCAGCAGTGAAGGGGGGGAGGGCGATAGCAATCAGCCCCAGCATTTT.

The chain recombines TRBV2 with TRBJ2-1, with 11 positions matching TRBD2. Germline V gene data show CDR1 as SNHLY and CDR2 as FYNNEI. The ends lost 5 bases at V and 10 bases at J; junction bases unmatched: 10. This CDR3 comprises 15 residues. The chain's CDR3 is CASSSDLAGGHEQFF. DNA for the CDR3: TGTGCCAGCAGTTCTGATCTAGCGGGGGGACACGAGCAGTTCTTC.

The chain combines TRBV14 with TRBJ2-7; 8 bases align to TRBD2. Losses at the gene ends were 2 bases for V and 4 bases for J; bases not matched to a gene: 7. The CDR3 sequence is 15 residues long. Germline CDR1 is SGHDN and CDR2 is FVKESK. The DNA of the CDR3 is TGTGCCAGCAGCCAACGGTGGGGACTAGAATACGAGCAGTACTTC. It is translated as CASSQRWGLEYEQYF.

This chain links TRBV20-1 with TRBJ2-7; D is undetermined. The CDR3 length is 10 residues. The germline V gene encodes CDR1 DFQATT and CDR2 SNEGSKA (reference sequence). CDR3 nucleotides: TGCAGCGTCTCGGAGAACGAGCAGTACTTC. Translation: CSVSENEQYF.

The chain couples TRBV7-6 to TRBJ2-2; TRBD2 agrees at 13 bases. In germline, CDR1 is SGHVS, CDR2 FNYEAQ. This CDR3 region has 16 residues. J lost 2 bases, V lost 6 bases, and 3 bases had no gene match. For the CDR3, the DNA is TGTGCCAGCAGGAGGACTAGCGGGAGTAACACCGGGGAGCTGTTTTTT. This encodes CASRRTSGSNTGELFF.

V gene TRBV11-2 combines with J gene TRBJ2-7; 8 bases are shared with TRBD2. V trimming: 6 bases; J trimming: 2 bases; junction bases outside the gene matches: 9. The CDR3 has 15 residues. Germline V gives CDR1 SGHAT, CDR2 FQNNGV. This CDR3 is CASRHPGGATYEQYF. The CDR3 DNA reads TGTGCCAGCAGACACCCCGGGGGGGCCACCTACGAGCAGTACTTC.

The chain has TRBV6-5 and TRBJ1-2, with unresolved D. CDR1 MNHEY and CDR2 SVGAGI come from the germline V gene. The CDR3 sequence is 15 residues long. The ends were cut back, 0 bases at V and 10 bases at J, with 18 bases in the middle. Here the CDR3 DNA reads TGTGCCAGCAGTTACTCCGCGTACAGCCCTTTTGCCTACACCTTC. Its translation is CASSYSAYSPFAYTF.

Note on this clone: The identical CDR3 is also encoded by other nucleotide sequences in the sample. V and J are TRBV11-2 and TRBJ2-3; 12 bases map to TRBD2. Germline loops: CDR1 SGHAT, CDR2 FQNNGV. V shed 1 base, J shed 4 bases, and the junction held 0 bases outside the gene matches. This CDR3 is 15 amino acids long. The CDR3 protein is CASSLGLAGADTQYF. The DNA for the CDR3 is TGTGCCAGCAGCTTAGGACTAGCGGGAGCAGATACGCAGTATTTT. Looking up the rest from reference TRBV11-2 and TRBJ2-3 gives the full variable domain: EAGVAQSPRYKIIEKRQSVAFWCNPISGHATLYWYQQILGQGPKLLIQFQNNGVVDDSQLPKDRFSAERLKGVDSTLKIQPAKLEDSAVYLCASSLGLAGADTQYFGPGTRLTVL.

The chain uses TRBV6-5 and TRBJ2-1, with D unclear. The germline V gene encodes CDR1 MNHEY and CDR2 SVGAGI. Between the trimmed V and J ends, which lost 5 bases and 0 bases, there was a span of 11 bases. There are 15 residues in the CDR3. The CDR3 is CASSTDSSSYNEQFF. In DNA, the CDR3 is TGTGCCAGCAGTACCGACTCTAGCTCCTACAATGAGCAGTTCTTC.

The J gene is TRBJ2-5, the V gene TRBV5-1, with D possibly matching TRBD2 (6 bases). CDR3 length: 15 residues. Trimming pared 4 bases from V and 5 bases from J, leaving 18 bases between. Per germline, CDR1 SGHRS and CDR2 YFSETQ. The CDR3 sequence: CASSENAGRGETQYF. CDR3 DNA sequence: TGCGCCAGCAGCGAGAATGCGGGACGCGGGGAGACCCAGTACTTC.

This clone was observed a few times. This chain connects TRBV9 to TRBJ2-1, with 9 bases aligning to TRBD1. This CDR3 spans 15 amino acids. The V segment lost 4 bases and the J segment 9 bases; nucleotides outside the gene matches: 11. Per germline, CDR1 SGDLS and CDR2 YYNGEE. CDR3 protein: CASSQGGQGTGEQFF. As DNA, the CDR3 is TGTGCCAGCAGCCAGGGGGGACAGGGAACGGGTGAGCAGTTCTTC.

CDR3 sequence: CASSRNLAGAYNEQFF. The CDR3 DNA is TGTGCCAGCAGCCGTAACTTAGCGGGAGCCTACAATGAGCAGTTCTTC. V usage is TRBV11-3 and J usage is TRBJ2-1; TRBD2 aligns across 9 bases. The CDR3 consists of 16 residues. Per the germline V gene, CDR1 is SGHNT and CDR2 is YENEEA. V was pared by 5 bases and J by 2 bases, with 7 bases of the junction left unmatched. The full variable domain, its missing parts supplied by reference TRBV11-3 and TRBJ2-1, is EAGVVQSPRYKIIEKKQPVAFWCNPISGHNTLYWYLQNLGQGPELLIRYENEEAVDDSQLPKDRFSAERLKGVDSTLKIQPAELGDSAVYLCASSRNLAGAYNEQFFGPGTRLTVL.